Presented here are 7 T cell receptor gamma chains from one specimen sequenced in a study of gamma-delta T cells after stem cell transplantation. TCRdb re-called the RT-PCR reads with CATT. This table has about 420 gamma-chain clones, roughly 4.5% appearing once. Sequencing input: gamma-delta T cells. The receptors were gathered from a human donor. It is not recorded whose cells these are; they may come from a transplant donor.

A word on this clone: The mismatch at residue 8 between this DNA's translation and the TCRdb protein of a much larger clone likely reflects a read error; the protein shown is translated from the DNA. The chain links TRGV9 to TRGJP1. Trimming took 0 bases from V and 3 from J; bases not matched to a gene: 4. The CDR3 consists of 15 residues. Germline-derived CDR1 and CDR2 are GITISATS and ISYDGTV (reference sequence). The CDR3 here is CALWEVTATGWFKIF. The DNA for the CDR3 is TGTGCCTTGTGGGAGGTGACTGCCACTGGTTGGTTCAAGATATTT.

This clone has a handful of counts. CDR3 sequence: CATWDTPPGENKKLF. The CDR3 bases are TGTGCCACCTGGGATACGCCCCCTGGGGAGAATAAGAAACTCTTT. The chain has TRGV8 and TRGJ1 or TRGJ2. The CDR3 is 15 amino acids. V lost 2 bases and J lost 8; bases outside the gene matches: 15. CDR1 VENAVY and CDR2 YDSYNSRV come from the germline V gene.

This clone qualifies as large (0.1 to 1%). The chain combines TRGV9 with TRGJP. Trimming cost V 3 bases and J 4 bases; bases outside gene matches: 9. This CDR3 has 18 amino acids. Germline CDR1 GITISATS, CDR2 ISYDGTV (reference sequence). In DNA, the CDR3 is TGTGCCTTGTGGGAGCTAATCCAACAAGAGTTGGGCAAAAAAATCAAGGTATTT. This codes for CALWELIQQELGKKIKVF.

In its sample, this clone ranks as large. This chain connects TRGV9 to TRGJP. Per germline, CDR1 GITISATS and CDR2 ISYDGTV (reference sequence). V gave up 0 bases and J gave up 7 bases; unmatched junction bases: 3. The length of the CDR3 is 16 residues. The CDR3 nucleotides are TGTGCCTTGTGGGAGGTGCACGAGTTGGGCAAAAAAATCAAGGTATTT. Its translation: CALWEVHELGKKIKVF.

In its sample, this clone is medium-sized. This DNA translates differently at residue 8 from the TCRdb protein, which is that of a much larger clone; a read error is likely, and the protein shown is the DNA's own translation. This chain connects TRGV9 to TRGJ1 or TRGJ2. Germline loops: CDR1 GITISATS, CDR2 ISYDGTV (reference sequence). The CDR3 covers 15 residues. Losses at the gene ends were 0 bases for V and 3 bases for J; bases not matched to a gene: 8. The CDR3 region has the DNA TGTGCCTTGTGGGAGGTGCACGGGAGTTATTATAAGAAACTCTTT. Translating gives CALWEVHGSYYKKLF.

This clone was recorded a few times. TCRdb lists the protein of a much larger clone for this DNA, which differs at residue 8, so this is likely a read error; the protein given here is translated from the DNA itself. The chain combines TRGV9 with TRGJP. This CDR3 region has 16 residues. Germline values: CDR1 GITISATS, CDR2 ISYDGTV (reference sequence). Losses at the gene ends were 0 bases for V and 8 bases for J; bases not matched to a gene: 4. The CDR3 sequence is CALWEVRKLGKKIKVF. The CDR3 DNA reads as TGTGCCTTGTGGGAGGTGCGGAAGTTGGGCAAAAAAATCAAGGTATTT.

As regards this clone: The likely explanation is a read error, given a far larger clone one base away. The same CDR3 is also encoded by other DNA sequences in this sample. The V call is TRGV9, the J call TRGJ1 or TRGJ2. CDR3 length: 14 residues. V was clipped by 4 bases and J by 8 bases; unmatched bases: 14. Germline values: CDR1 GITISATS, CDR2 ISYDGTV (reference sequence). CDR3 nucleotides: TGTGCCTTGTGGGAAGGCGCGGATTTGGATAAGAAACTCTTT. Its translation: CALWEGADLDKKLF.